The rows below give T cell receptor beta chains drawn from one sample of a study of naive and memory T cell subsets. From the UMI-ligation and nested PCR reads, TCRdb called clonotypes with MiXCR, one entry per CDR3 protein. The table shows more than 25,000 distinct CDR3 sequences, with 5.2% occurring only once. Sequencing used blood. The receptors shown here come from an adult in good health. CDR3s include the opening cysteine and the closing phenylalanine or tryptophan. The D gene is left open where the match is weak. The size of a clone is reported for some rows only, either as once, few or many, or as a class for expanded clones.

j_gene: TRBJ2-7
v_gene: TRBV12-3/TRBV12-4
d_gene: .
abundance: many
CDR3aa: CASSPLPGGDSYEQYF
CDR3nt: TGTGCCAGCAGTCCCCTGCCCGGGGGAGACTCCTACGAGCAGTACTTC

j_gene: TRBJ1-2
v_gene: TRBV18
d_gene: .
abundance: few
CDR3aa: CASSPPLDLLGGARSDGDTF
CDR3nt: TGTGCCAGCTCACCACCTCTCGACTTGCTGGGGGGGGCGCGTTCCGATGGCGACACCTTC

j_gene: TRBJ2-2
v_gene: TRBV5-4
d_gene: .
abundance: few
CDR3aa: CASSLGRNTGELFF
CDR3nt: TGTGCCAGCAGCTTGGGAAGGAACACCGGGGAGCTGTTTTTT

j_gene: TRBJ2-1
v_gene: TRBV4-3
d_gene: .
abundance: many
CDR3aa: CASSQEWPARSSYNEQFF
CDR3nt: TGCGCCAGCAGCCAAGAATGGCCCGCGCGGAGCTCCTACAATGAGCAGTTCTTC

j_gene: TRBJ2-1
v_gene: TRBV5-1
d_gene: TRBD1
abundance: .
CDR3aa: CASRGQGYEQFF
CDR3nt: TGCGCCAGCAGAGGACAGGGTTATGAGCAGTTCTTC

j_gene: TRBJ2-1
v_gene: TRBV2
d_gene: .
abundance: many
CDR3aa: CASSLGTADNEQFF
CDR3nt: TGTGCCAGCAGCTTAGGGACTGCAGACAATGAGCAGTTCTTC

j_gene: TRBJ2-7
v_gene: TRBV29-1
d_gene: TRBD2
abundance: .
CDR3aa: CSVNGRAGSHEQYF
CDR3nt: TGCAGCGTCAATGGGAGGGCTGGTTCCCACGAGCAGTACTTC

j_gene: TRBJ1-3
v_gene: TRBV12-3/TRBV12-4
d_gene: TRBD1
abundance: many
CDR3aa: CASEGARISSGNTIYF
CDR3nt: TGTGCCAGCGAGGGGGCCCGGATCAGCTCTGGAAACACCATATATTTT

j_gene: TRBJ1-1
v_gene: TRBV18
d_gene: .
abundance: many
CDR3aa: CASSPPLGQWNTEAFF
CDR3nt: TGTGCCAGCTCACCACCTCTCGGACAGTGGAACACTGAAGCTTTCTTT

j_gene: TRBJ2-1
v_gene: TRBV28
d_gene: .
abundance: many
CDR3aa: CASREQGGPNNEQFF
CDR3nt: TGTGCCAGCAGAGAACAGGGAGGCCCAAACAATGAGCAGTTCTTC

j_gene: TRBJ1-1
v_gene: TRBV10-3
d_gene: .
abundance: many
CDR3aa: CAISEVGETEAFF
CDR3nt: TGTGCCATCAGTGAGGTGGGGGAGACCGAAGCTTTCTTT

j_gene: TRBJ2-7
v_gene: TRBV28
d_gene: .
abundance: .
CDR3aa: CASSLGGISAYEQYF
CDR3nt: TGTGCCAGCAGTTTAGGGGGGATATCCGCCTACGAGCAGTACTTC

j_gene: TRBJ1-2
v_gene: TRBV28
d_gene: .
abundance: many
CDR3aa: CASSPPTANYGYTF
CDR3nt: TGTGCCAGCAGCCCTCCGACAGCTAACTATGGCTACACCTTC

j_gene: TRBJ1-1
v_gene: TRBV29-1
d_gene: .
abundance: many
CDR3aa: CSVEGGRGNTEAFF
CDR3nt: TGCAGCGTTGAAGGGGGCAGGGGGAACACTGAAGCTTTCTTT

j_gene: TRBJ2-2
v_gene: TRBV6-2/TRBV6-3
d_gene: .
abundance: many
CDR3aa: CASSYRVNPGELFF
CDR3nt: TGTGCCAGCAGTTACAGGGTTAACCCGGGGGAGCTGTTTTTT

j_gene: TRBJ1-3
v_gene: TRBV28
d_gene: .
abundance: few
CDR3aa: CASSLRDGNTIYF
CDR3nt: TGTGCCAGCAGTTTACGGGATGGAAACACCATATATTTT

j_gene: TRBJ2-3
v_gene: TRBV20-1
d_gene: .
abundance: many
CDR3aa: CSAPNRRGSTDTQYF
CDR3nt: TGCAGTGCGCCGAATCGAAGGGGCAGCACAGATACGCAGTATTTT

j_gene: TRBJ1-2
v_gene: TRBV6-5
d_gene: .
abundance: many
CDR3aa: CASTGALRGNYGYTF
CDR3nt: TGTGCCAGCACTGGGGCCCTCCGAGGAAACTATGGCTACACCTTC

j_gene: TRBJ2-7
v_gene: TRBV4-3
d_gene: .
abundance: many
CDR3aa: CASSQEGSALTYEQYF
CDR3nt: TGCGCCAGCAGCCAAGAGGGATCAGCTTTAACCTACGAGCAGTACTTC

j_gene: TRBJ1-5
v_gene: TRBV20-1
d_gene: .
abundance: many
CDR3aa: CSARDPEGELSNQPQHF
CDR3nt: TGCAGTGCTAGAGATCCTGAGGGGGAGTTGAGCAATCAGCCCCAGCATTTT

j_gene: TRBJ2-1
v_gene: TRBV7-3
d_gene: .
abundance: medium-sized
CDR3aa: CASSFSSVNEQFF
CDR3nt: TGTGCCAGCAGCTTCTCCTCCGTGAACGAGCAGTTCTTC

j_gene: TRBJ2-7
v_gene: TRBV5-1
d_gene: .
abundance: many
CDR3aa: CASSYSHEQYF
CDR3nt: TGCGCCAGCAGCTACAGTCACGAGCAGTACTTC

j_gene: TRBJ2-7
v_gene: TRBV5-4
d_gene: TRBD1
abundance: many
CDR3aa: CASSQDRGTKYF
CDR3nt: TGTGCCAGCAGCCAAGACAGGGGAACGAAGTACTTC

j_gene: TRBJ2-7
v_gene: TRBV30
d_gene: .
abundance: many
CDR3aa: CAWSVIGGLGEQYF
CDR3nt: TGTGCCTGGAGTGTAATTGGGGGTTTGGGCGAGCAGTACTTC

j_gene: TRBJ1-3
v_gene: TRBV7-9
d_gene: .
abundance: .
CDR3aa: CASSLGGGYGNTIYF
CDR3nt: TGTGCCAGCAGCTTAGGAGGCGGCTATGGAAACACCATATATTTT

j_gene: TRBJ1-6
v_gene: TRBV2
d_gene: TRBD1
abundance: .
CDR3aa: CASRNDRGRGSPLHF
CDR3nt: TGTGCCAGCAGGAACGACAGGGGGCGGGGTTCACCCCTCCACTTT

j_gene: TRBJ1-2
v_gene: TRBV4-2
d_gene: .
abundance: many
CDR3aa: CASSQDWGDGYTF
CDR3nt: TGTGCCAGCAGCCAAGATTGGGGGGATGGCTACACCTTC

j_gene: TRBJ2-2
v_gene: TRBV6-5
d_gene: .
abundance: few
CDR3aa: CASSYESHGELFF
CDR3nt: TGTGCCAGCAGTTACGAGTCTCACGGGGAGCTGTTTTTT

j_gene: TRBJ2-1
v_gene: TRBV20-1
d_gene: TRBD1
abundance: few
CDR3aa: CSAPLGQGARDEQFF
CDR3nt: TGCAGTGCCCCTTTGGGACAGGGGGCGCGGGATGAGCAGTTCTTC

j_gene: TRBJ2-3
v_gene: TRBV14
d_gene: TRBD2
abundance: many
CDR3aa: CASSHVSGITDTQYF
CDR3nt: TGTGCCAGCAGCCATGTGAGCGGGATTACAGATACGCAGTATTTT

j_gene: TRBJ2-1
v_gene: TRBV7-9
d_gene: TRBD1
abundance: many
CDR3aa: CASSHRDSLGEQFF
CDR3nt: TGTGCCAGCAGCCACCGGGACAGCCTCGGGGAGCAGTTCTTC

j_gene: TRBJ1-5
v_gene: TRBV3-1
d_gene: .
abundance: many
CDR3aa: CASSQDRNQPQHF
CDR3nt: TGTGCCAGCAGCCAAGACAGAAATCAGCCCCAGCATTTT

j_gene: TRBJ2-6
v_gene: TRBV6-1
d_gene: .
abundance: many
CDR3aa: CASSEATGSGANVLTF
CDR3nt: TGTGCCAGCAGTGAAGCGACGGGGTCTGGGGCCAACGTCCTGACTTTC

j_gene: TRBJ1-2
v_gene: TRBV2
d_gene: TRBD1
abundance: many
CDR3aa: CASTRQGNYGYTF
CDR3nt: TGTGCCAGCACCCGACAGGGGAACTATGGCTACACCTTC

j_gene: TRBJ1-1
v_gene: TRBV3-1
d_gene: TRBD1
abundance: many
CDR3aa: CASSQERGRDVMNTEAFF
CDR3nt: TGTGCCAGCAGCCAAGAAAGGGGGCGCGATGTTATGAACACTGAAGCTTTCTTT

j_gene: TRBJ2-7
v_gene: TRBV27
d_gene: TRBD2
abundance: few
CDR3aa: CASSLSSTNSGSAYEQYF
CDR3nt: TGTGCCAGCAGTTTATCTTCGACTAACAGCGGGAGTGCCTACGAGCAGTACTTC

j_gene: TRBJ2-1
v_gene: TRBV4-2
d_gene: .
abundance: many
CDR3aa: CASTPGGSYNEQFF
CDR3nt: TGTGCCAGCACCCCCGGCGGCTCCTACAATGAGCAGTTCTTC

j_gene: TRBJ1-1
v_gene: TRBV15
d_gene: TRBD1
abundance: few
CDR3aa: CATSSHRGMNTEAFF
CDR3nt: TGTGCCACCAGCAGTCACAGGGGAATGAACACTGAAGCTTTCTTT

j_gene: TRBJ1-3
v_gene: TRBV28
d_gene: TRBD1
abundance: few
CDR3aa: CASSPGTEFQKAIYF
CDR3nt: TGTGCCAGCAGTCCCGGGACAGAGTTCCAGAAGGCCATATATTTT

j_gene: TRBJ1-4
v_gene: TRBV7-9
d_gene: .
abundance: many
CDR3aa: CASSLGGGREKEKLFF
CDR3nt: TGTGCCAGCAGCTTAGGCGGGGGAAGGGAGAAGGAAAAACTGTTTTTT

j_gene: TRBJ2-7
v_gene: TRBV7-6
d_gene: TRBD2
abundance: .
CDR3aa: CASSLPPSGRGNEQYF
CDR3nt: TGTGCCAGCAGCTTACCCCCTAGCGGGAGGGGGAACGAGCAGTACTTC

j_gene: TRBJ2-6
v_gene: TRBV4-1
d_gene: .
abundance: medium-sized
CDR3aa: CASSLISSGANVLTF
CDR3nt: TGCGCCAGCAGCCTTATTAGCTCTGGGGCCAACGTCCTGACTTTC

j_gene: TRBJ2-1
v_gene: TRBV7-2
d_gene: .
abundance: many
CDR3aa: CASSPNSGGGRNEQFF
CDR3nt: TGTGCCAGCAGCCCGAATTCAGGGGGAGGGCGAAATGAGCAGTTCTTC

j_gene: TRBJ1-2
v_gene: TRBV7-2
d_gene: .
abundance: many
CDR3aa: CASSSRGASDYGYTF
CDR3nt: TGTGCCAGCAGCTCGCGGGGGGCGAGTGACTATGGCTACACCTTC

j_gene: TRBJ2-4
v_gene: TRBV2
d_gene: .
abundance: many
CDR3aa: CASPPSGVAAKNIQYF
CDR3nt: TGTGCCTCGCCCCCAAGTGGGGTGGCGGCCAAAAACATTCAGTACTTC